A selection of T cell receptor beta chains follows, all from one sample in a study of PD-1 blockade in mismatch repair-deficient tumors. Measured with immunoSEQ multiplex PCR; TCRdb has only the in-frame clones, and not every one. The profile shows some 120,000 clones, more than 85% of them singletons. The specimen comprised peripheral blood, sampled 44 weeks after starting pembrolizumab. These TCRs come from an adult with mismatch repair-deficient cancer. Both conserved end residues are part of each CDR3. The order of the fields is J gene, V gene, clone size, D gene, CDR3 protein, CDR3 DNA. A D gene is named only where the DNA matches it firmly. Expanded clones are given a class, and other clones once, few, many or no size at all.

J: TRBJ2-3; V: TRBV5-4; size: NA; D: NA; CDR3: CASSLVAATSTDTQYF; DNA: TGTGCCAGCAGCTTGGTCGCAGCGACTAGCACAGATACGCAGTATTTT
J: TRBJ2-5; V: TRBV7-9; size: NA; D: NA; CDR3: CASSLKQGEETQYF; DNA: TGTGCCAGCAGCTTGAAACAGGGAGAAGAGACCCAGTACTTC
J: TRBJ1-4; V: TRBV5-1; size: NA; D: NA; CDR3: CASSLVPPAAKGEKLFF; DNA: TGCGCCAGCAGCTTGGTCCCCCCGGCCGCGAAAGGTGAAAAACTGTTTTTT
J: TRBJ1-5; V: TRBV2; size: NA; D: NA; CDR3: CASSEEVGINQPQHF; DNA: TGTGCCAGCAGTGAGGAGGTGGGGATCAATCAGCCCCAGCATTTT
J: TRBJ1-5; V: TRBV28; size: NA; D: NA; CDR3: CASSSRDLDQPQHF; DNA: TGTGCCAGCAGTTCCCGTGATTTGGATCAGCCCCAGCATTTT
J: TRBJ2-2; V: TRBV6-4; size: NA; D: NA; CDR3: CASSVESGGSGELFF; DNA: TGTGCCAGCAGTGTTGAGAGTGGGGGATCCGGGGAGCTGTTTTTT
J: TRBJ2-3; V: TRBV7-9; size: once; D: NA; CDR3: CASSLTGQSTDTQYF; DNA: TGTGCCAGCAGCTTAACTGGGCAAAGCACAGATACGCAGTATTTT
J: TRBJ1-1; V: TRBV10-3; size: NA; D: NA; CDR3: CAISDGGANTEAFF; DNA: TGTGCCATCAGTGATGGGGGGGCGAACACTGAAGCTTTCTTT
J: TRBJ2-4; V: TRBV11-2; size: NA; D: NA; CDR3: CASSPEAKNIQYF; DNA: TGTGCCAGCAGCCCGGAAGCCAAAAACATTCAGTACTTC
J: TRBJ2-1; V: TRBV6-1; size: NA; D: TRBD2; CDR3: CASSEVSGSYNEQFF; DNA: TGTGCCAGCAGTGAAGTTAGCGGGAGCTACAATGAGCAGTTCTTC
J: TRBJ2-6; V: TRBV4-3; size: NA; D: NA; CDR3: CASSQEDGLRSGANVLTF; DNA: TGCGCCAGCAGCCAAGAGGACGGATTGCGGTCTGGGGCCAACGTCCTGACTTTC
J: TRBJ1-5; V: TRBV4-1; size: NA; D: NA; CDR3: CASSQGDRLNQPQHF; DNA: TGCGCCAGCAGCCAAGGCGACAGGCTAAATCAGCCCCAGCATTTT
J: TRBJ2-2; V: TRBV29-1; size: NA; D: NA; CDR3: CSVDLGGRGTGELFF; DNA: TGCAGCGTGGACCTCGGGGGGCGGGGCACCGGGGAGCTGTTTTTT